This T cell receptor (beta chain) was documented in a study of Graves' ophthalmopathy and Graves' hyperthyroidism. Background on the study: The authors collected peripheral blood at initial diagnosis, before any treatment. Points from the study as a whole: The study's model predicted ophthalmopathy progression at 65% to 71% sensitivity and about 72% specificity. Detection in blood was also observed for most expanded thyroid clonotypes above 0.001 frequency.

The authors amplified TCR beta CDR3 regions, and they did so from RNA transcripts for repertoire sequencing. HTBI primers were used in a first-round RT-PCR, which preceded a second-round multiplex PCR. TCRdb passed the multiplex PCR reads through MiXCR, listing each CDR3 protein once. The sample carries about 740,000 distinct CDR3 sequences, 35% to 50% recorded once. Concerning this clonotype: Its antigen is currently unknown.

Those donors who had ophthalmopathy presented with moderate-to-severe activity, a CAS of ≥3, a NOSPECS of ≥4 and a duration under 3 months. Sequencing was done on a sample of peripheral blood. The source is an adult man with Graves' ophthalmopathy.

The DNA of the CDR3 is TGTGCCAGTAGTTACACAGGGTTTTCCGATGGCTACACCTTC. It translates to CASSYTGFSDGYTF. This chain links TRBV19 with TRBJ1-2; possibly TRBD1 for D (6 bases). CDR3 length: 14 residues. Between the trimmed V and J ends, which lost 5 bases and 6 bases, there was a span of 16 bases. Germline V lookup: CDR1 LNHDA, CDR2 SQIVND (reference sequence).